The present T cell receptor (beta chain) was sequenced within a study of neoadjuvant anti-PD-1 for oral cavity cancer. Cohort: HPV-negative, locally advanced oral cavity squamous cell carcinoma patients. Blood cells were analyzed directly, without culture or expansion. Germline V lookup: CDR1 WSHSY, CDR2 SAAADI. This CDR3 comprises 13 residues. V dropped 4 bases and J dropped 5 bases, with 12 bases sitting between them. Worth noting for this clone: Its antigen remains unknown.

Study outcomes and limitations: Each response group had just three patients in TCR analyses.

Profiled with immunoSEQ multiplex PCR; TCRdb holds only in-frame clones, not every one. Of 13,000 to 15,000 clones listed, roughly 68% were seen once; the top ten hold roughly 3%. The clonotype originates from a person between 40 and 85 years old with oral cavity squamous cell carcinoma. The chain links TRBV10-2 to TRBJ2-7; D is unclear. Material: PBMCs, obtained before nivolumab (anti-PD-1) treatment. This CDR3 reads CASSATQLDEQYF. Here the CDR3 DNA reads TGCGCCAGCAGTGCCACCCAACTGGACGAGCAGTACTTC.